These 8 T cell receptor beta chains were sequenced from one sample in a study of blood T cell repertoires in COVID-19. Data came from immunoSEQ multiplex PCR; TCRdb stores just in-frame clones and leaves some out. The sample holds about 300,000 clones, over 70% seen once. Material: peripheral blood. The receptors derive from a woman in her thirties or forties who had recovered from COVID-19.

The rearrangement links TRBV19 to TRBJ1-5; the match to TRBD1 covers 7 bases. Unmatched junction bases numbered 11, after V lost 7 bases and J lost 5 bases. The CDR3 contains 15 residues. CDR1 is LNHDA, CDR2 SQIVND, per germline (reference sequence). The DNA for the CDR3 is TGTGCCAGTACCCCAAGCGGCAGGGGGGATCAGCCCCAGCATTTT. It codes for CASTPSGRGDQPQHF.

The table lists this clone with a count of one. The rearrangement uses TRBV4-1 and TRBJ2-1, with D possibly TRBD1 on 5 matching bases. The germline V gene encodes CDR1 MGHRA and CDR2 YSYEKL. V gave up 0 bases and J gave up 0 bases, with 9 bases separating them. The CDR3 length is 16 residues. The CDR3 spells CASSQEATVSYNEQFF. As DNA, the CDR3 is TGCGCCAGCAGCCAAGAGGCGACAGTCTCCTACAATGAGCAGTTCTTC.

This clone was seen more than once but under ten times. The chain carries TRBV9 and TRBJ1-5, with a possible D match to TRBD1 (5 bases). Germline CDR1 and CDR2: SGDLS and YYNGEE. This CDR3 region has 14 residues. V was cut by 0 bases and J by 7 bases, with 11 bases left in between. CDR3 sequence reads: CASSVVRGCQPQHF. In nucleotides, the CDR3 is TGTGCCAGCAGCGTAGTTAGGGGTTGCCAGCCCCAGCATTTT.

The V and J genes are TRBV5-1 and TRBJ2-3, with 8 positions matching TRBD2. V was clipped by 6 bases and J by 0 bases; unmatched bases: 12. There are 17 residues in the CDR3. Per the germline V gene, CDR1 is SGHRS and CDR2 is YFSETQ. CDR3 bases: TGCGCCAGCACCCTAGCGGGCGTCGCCAGTAGCACAGATACGCAGTATTTT. Translating gives CASTLAGVASSTDTQYF.

The V and J genes are TRBV5-1 and TRBJ1-2; D ambiguous. Trimming removed 1 base at V and 4 bases at J, with 8 bases between. The CDR3 has 13 residues. Germline CDR1 SGHRS, CDR2 YFSETQ. The CDR3 is CASSLRPVYGYTF. Written as DNA, the CDR3 is TGCGCCAGCAGCTTGCGCCCGGTCTATGGCTACACCTTC.

The chain has TRBV10-3 and TRBJ1-3, with D perhaps matching TRBD1 (6 bases). Germline V gene lookup returns CDR1 ENHRY and CDR2 SYGVKD. Trimming removed 6 bases from V and 0 bases from J, with 6 bases in between. The CDR3 has 13 residues. The CDR3 is CAIRDSSGNTIYF. In DNA, the CDR3 is TGTGCCATCAGGGACAGCTCTGGAAACACCATATATTTT.

This clone has more than one count but fewer than ten. The chain's CDR3 is CASSLSWASNEQFF. The CDR3 DNA reads TGTGCCAGCAGCTTGTCGTGGGCCAGCAATGAGCAGTTCTTC. The chain is built from TRBV11-2 and TRBJ2-1; no clear D gene. The CDR3 has 14 residues. Trimming shortened V by 3 bases and J by 6 bases, and 12 bases separated the two germline ends. The V gene's germline CDR1 is SGHAT and CDR2 FQNNGV. Using reference TRBV11-2 and TRBJ2-1 for the parts outside the CDR3, the full variable domain is EAGVAQSPRYKIIEKRQSVAFWCNPISGHATLYWYQQILGQGPKLLIQFQNNGVVDDSQLPKDRFSAERLKGVDSTLKIQPAKLEDSAVYLCASSLSWASNEQFFGPGTRLTVL.

The chain joins TRBV6-6 to TRBJ1-3; TRBD1 might be the D (6 bases). Germline V gene lookup returns CDR1 MNHNY and CDR2 SVGAGI (reference sequence). The V and J ends lost 6 bases and 0 bases respectively, with 9 bases between them. The CDR3 is 14 amino acids. This CDR3 is CASRDRPSGNTIYF. The CDR3 DNA reads TGTGCCAGCAGGGACAGACCCTCTGGAAACACCATATATTTT.